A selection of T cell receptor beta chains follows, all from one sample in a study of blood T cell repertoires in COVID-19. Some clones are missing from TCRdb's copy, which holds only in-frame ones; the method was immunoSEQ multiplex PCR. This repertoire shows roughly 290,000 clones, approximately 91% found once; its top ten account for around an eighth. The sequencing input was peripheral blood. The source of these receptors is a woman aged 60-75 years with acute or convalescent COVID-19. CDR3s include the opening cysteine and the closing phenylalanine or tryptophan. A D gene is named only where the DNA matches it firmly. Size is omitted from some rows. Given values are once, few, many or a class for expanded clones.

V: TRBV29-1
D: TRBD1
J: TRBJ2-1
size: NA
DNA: TGCAGCGTTTGGGAGTGGGCTGAACAGGGGATCATCAGTGAGCAGTTCTTC
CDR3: CSVWEWAEQGIISEQFF

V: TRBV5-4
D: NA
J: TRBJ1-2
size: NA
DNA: TGTGCCAGCAGCTTGGTCACGGGTTCAAACTATGGCTACACCTTC
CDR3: CASSLVTGSNYGYTF

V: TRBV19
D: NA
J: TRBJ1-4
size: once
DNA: TGTGCCAGTAGTATAGGTTCGGCACAGGGCAGGGAAAAACTGTTTTTT
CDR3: CASSIGSAQGREKLFF

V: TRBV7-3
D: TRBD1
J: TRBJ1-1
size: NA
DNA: TGTGCCAGCAGCTCCCGGACAGGAGGGAACACTGAAGCTTTCTTT
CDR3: CASSSRTGGNTEAFF

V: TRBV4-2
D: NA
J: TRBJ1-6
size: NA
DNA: TGTGCCAGCAGCCAAGAAGAGGGTGGTCAGTCCCTCGCGTTTCCCCTCCACTTT
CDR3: CASSQEEGGQSLAFPLHF

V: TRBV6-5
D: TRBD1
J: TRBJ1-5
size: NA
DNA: TGTGCCAGCACCACGGACAGGGGAACTAAGCCCCAGCATTTT
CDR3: CASTTDRGTKPQHF

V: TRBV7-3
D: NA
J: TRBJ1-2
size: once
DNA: TGTGCCAGCAGCCCGGACAGAAGTGCGAGTGGCTACACCTTC
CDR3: CASSPDRSASGYTF

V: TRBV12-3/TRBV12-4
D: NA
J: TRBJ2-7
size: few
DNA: TGTGCCAGCAGCCTTACCTACGAGCAGTACTTC
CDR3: CASSLTYEQYF

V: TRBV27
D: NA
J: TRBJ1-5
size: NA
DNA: TGTGCCAGCAGTCCAGACAGGAGATATCAGCCCCAGCATTTT
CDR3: CASSPDRRYQPQHF

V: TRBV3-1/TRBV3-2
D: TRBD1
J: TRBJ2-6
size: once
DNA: TGTGCCAGCAGCCATTTTCCGGGACAGGATCGCTCTGGGGCCAACGTCCTGACTTTC
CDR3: CASSHFPGQDRSGANVLTF

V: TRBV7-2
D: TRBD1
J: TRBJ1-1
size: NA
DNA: TGTGCCAGCAGGATATCCGGGACAGCGAACACTGAAGCTTTCTTT
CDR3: CASRISGTANTEAFF

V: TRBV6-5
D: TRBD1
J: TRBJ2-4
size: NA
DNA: TGTGCCAGCAGTCTCGGACAGGGGAATAGGATTCAGTACTTC
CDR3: CASSLGQGNRIQYF

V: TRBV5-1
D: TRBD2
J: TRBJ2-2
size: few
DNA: TGCGCCAGCAGCCTCGGACTAGCGGGGATCGGGGAGCTGTTTTTT
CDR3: CASSLGLAGIGELFF

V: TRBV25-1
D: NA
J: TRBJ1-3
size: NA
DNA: TGTGCCAGCAGTAAAGCAAGTACTGGAAACACCATATATTTT
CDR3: CASSKASTGNTIYF

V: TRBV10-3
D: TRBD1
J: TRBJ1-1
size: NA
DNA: TGTGCCATCAGTGAACCGGACAGGGGGTATGGAGCTTTCTTT
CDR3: CAISEPDRGYGAFF

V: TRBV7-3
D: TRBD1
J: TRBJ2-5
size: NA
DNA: TGTGCCAGCTCCCGGGGACAGGGCGAGACCCAGTACTTC
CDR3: CASSRGQGETQYF

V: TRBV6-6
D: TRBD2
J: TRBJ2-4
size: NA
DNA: TGTGCCAGCAGCGTAATGGGACTAGCGGGGGGGCTCCAGGCCAAAAACATTCAGTACTTC
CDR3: CASSVMGLAGGLQAKNIQYF

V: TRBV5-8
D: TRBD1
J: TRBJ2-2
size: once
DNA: TGTGCCAGCAGCTCGAGGACAGGGGGCAAGGGCACCGGGGAGCTGTTTTTT
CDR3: CASSSRTGGKGTGELFF

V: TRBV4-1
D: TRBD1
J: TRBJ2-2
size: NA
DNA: TGCGCCAGCAGCCAAGATCCGCAGGGGGCGAACACCGGGGAGCTGTTTTTT
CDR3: CASSQDPQGANTGELFF

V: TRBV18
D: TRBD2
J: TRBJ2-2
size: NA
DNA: TGTGCCAGCTCCGCAAGACTAGCGGGGGGCCAAGGCACCGGGGAGCTGTTTTTT
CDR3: CASSARLAGGQGTGELFF

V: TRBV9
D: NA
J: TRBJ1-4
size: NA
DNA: TGTGCCAGCAGCGACGACGGTGGACTAATGACGGGAAAACTGTTTTTT
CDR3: CASSDDGGLMTGKLFF

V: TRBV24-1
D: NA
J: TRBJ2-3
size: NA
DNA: TGTGCCACCAGTGACGACACCCCTATCAGGGGAGATACGCAGTATTTT
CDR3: CATSDDTPIRGDTQYF

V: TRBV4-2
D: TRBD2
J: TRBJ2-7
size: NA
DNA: TGTGCCAGCAGCCAAGCGACGGGAGGCCCTACCTACGAGCAGTACTTC
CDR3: CASSQATGGPTYEQYF

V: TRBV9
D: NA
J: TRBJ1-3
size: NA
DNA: TGTGCCAGCAGCGTAGCAGACTGGTTAAGCTCTGGAAACACCATATATTTT
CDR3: CASSVADWLSSGNTIYF

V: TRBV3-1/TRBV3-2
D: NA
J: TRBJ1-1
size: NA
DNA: TGTGCCAGCAGTTACGGGGGACCCGGCGAAACTGAAGCTTTCTTT
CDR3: CASSYGGPGETEAFF

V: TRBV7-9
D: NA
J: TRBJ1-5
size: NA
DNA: TGTGCCAGCAGCCCCACGGGACAAAGCAATCAGCCCCAGCATTTT
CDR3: CASSPTGQSNQPQHF

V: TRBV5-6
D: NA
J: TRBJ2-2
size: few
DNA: TGTGCCAGCAGCCCGACAATCGGGGAGCTGTTTTTT
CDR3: CASSPTIGELFF

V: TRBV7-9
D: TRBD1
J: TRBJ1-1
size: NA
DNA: TGTGCCAGCAGCTTGGGGAGTCAGGGGGCCGATGAAGCTTTCTTT
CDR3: CASSLGSQGADEAFF

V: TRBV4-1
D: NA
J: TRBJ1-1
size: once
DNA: TGCGCCAGCAGCCATCCCCAAACAAACACTGAAGCTTTCTTT
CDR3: CASSHPQTNTEAFF

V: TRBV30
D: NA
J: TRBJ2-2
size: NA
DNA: TGTGCCTGGAGGCCCATCGGACAGAGGACCGGGGAGCTGTTTTTT
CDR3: CAWRPIGQRTGELFF

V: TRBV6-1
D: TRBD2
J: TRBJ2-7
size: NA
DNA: TGTGCCAGCAGTGAAGGCCTAGCGGGATCCTACGAGCAGTACTTC
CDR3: CASSEGLAGSYEQYF

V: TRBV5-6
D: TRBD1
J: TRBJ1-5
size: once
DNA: TGTGCCAGCAGCTATGGGACAGGGAGGGTGAATCAGCCCCAGCATTTT
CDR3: CASSYGTGRVNQPQHF

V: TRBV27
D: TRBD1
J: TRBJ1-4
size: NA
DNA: TGTGCCAGCAGTTTATCGGGACAGGGGCCCTCAGAAAAACTGTTTTTT
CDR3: CASSLSGQGPSEKLFF

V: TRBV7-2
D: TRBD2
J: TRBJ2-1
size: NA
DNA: TGTGCCAGCAGCTTAGCGGGGGGGTTTTACAATGAGCAGTTCTTC
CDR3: CASSLAGGFYNEQFF

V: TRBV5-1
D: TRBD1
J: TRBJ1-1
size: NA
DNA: TGCGCCAGCAGCTGGACAGGGATGAACACTGAAGCTTTCTTT
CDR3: CASSWTGMNTEAFF

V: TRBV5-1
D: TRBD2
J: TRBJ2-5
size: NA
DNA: TGCGCCAGCAGCCTGGAAGGCGGGGGGAGTCAAGAGACCCAGTACTTC
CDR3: CASSLEGGGSQETQYF

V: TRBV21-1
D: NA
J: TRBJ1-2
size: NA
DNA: TGTGCCAGCAGCAAAGAGAAAGACAGGGGGCATCGATATGGCTACACCTTC
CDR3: CASSKEKDRGHRYGYTF

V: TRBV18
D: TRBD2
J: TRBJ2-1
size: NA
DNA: TGTGCCAGCTCACCCATAGCGGGAGCGTACAATGAGCAGTTCTTC
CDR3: CASSPIAGAYNEQFF

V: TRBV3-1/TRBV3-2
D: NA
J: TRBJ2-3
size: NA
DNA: TGTGCCAGCAGCCTGGGCCTTCGAGATACGCAGTATTTT
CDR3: CASSLGLRDTQYF

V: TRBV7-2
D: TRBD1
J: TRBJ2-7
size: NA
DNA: TGTGCCAGCAGCTTAGTAGGTGGACAGGGCGGAGGCGGCGGGGAGTACTTC
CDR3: CASSLVGGQGGGGGEYF

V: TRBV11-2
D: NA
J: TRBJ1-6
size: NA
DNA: TGTGCCAGCAGCTTGGCCGGGGGGGGCAGCGGATCACCCCTCCACTTT
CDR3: CASSLAGGGSGSPLHF

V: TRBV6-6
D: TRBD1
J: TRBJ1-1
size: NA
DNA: TGTGCCAGCAGTCGGGGGACAGGAGGTGAAGCTTTCTTT
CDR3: CASSRGTGGEAFF

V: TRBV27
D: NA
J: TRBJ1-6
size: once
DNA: TGTGCCAGCAGTTTCGACAGCTCCTATAATTCACCCCTCCACTTT
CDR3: CASSFDSSYNSPLHF

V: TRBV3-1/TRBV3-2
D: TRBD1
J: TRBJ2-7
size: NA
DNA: TGTGCCAGCAGCTTCGGGACAGGGGCTTGGGAGCAGTACTTC
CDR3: CASSFGTGAWEQYF

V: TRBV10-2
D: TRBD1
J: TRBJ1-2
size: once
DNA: TGCGCCAGCAGTGAGGCAGGGGGCGCCGGTGGCTACACCTTC
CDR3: CASSEAGGAGGYTF

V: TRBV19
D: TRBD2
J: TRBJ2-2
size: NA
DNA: TGTGCCAGTAGTACCGGGACTAGCCCCGGGGAGCTGTTTTTT
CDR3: CASSTGTSPGELFF

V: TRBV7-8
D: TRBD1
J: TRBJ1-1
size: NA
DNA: TGTGCCAGCAGCTTTGGTCTAACAGGGGAGAGACCGGCTGAAGCTTTCTTT
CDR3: CASSFGLTGERPAEAFF

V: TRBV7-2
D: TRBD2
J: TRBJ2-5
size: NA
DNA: TGTGCCAGCAGCTTATGGGGGGGATACCAAGAGACCCAGTACTTC
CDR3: CASSLWGGYQETQYF

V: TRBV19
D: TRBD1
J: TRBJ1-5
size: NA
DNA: TGTGCCAGTAGTATTTTGACAGGGGCGGATCAGCCCCAGCATTTT
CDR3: CASSILTGADQPQHF

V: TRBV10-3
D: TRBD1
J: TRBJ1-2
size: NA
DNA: TGTGCCATCAGAGACCGGGACAGCCTTAACTATGGCTACACCTTC
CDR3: CAIRDRDSLNYGYTF

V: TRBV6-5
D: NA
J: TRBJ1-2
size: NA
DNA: TGTGCCAGCAGCCAGGGATTTACCCGCGGCTACACCTTC
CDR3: CASSQGFTRGYTF

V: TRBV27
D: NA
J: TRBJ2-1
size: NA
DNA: TGTGCCAGCAGAAGAGAGGGCCTGGCCTACAATGAGCAGTTCTTC
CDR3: CASRREGLAYNEQFF

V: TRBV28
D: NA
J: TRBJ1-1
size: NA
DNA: TGTGCCAGCAGTTCCCCGGAGCGGGGGTCCCCTAACACTGAAGCTTTCTTT
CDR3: CASSSPERGSPNTEAFF

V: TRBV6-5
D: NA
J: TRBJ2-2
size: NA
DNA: TGTGCCAGCAGCCCGCGGGGCAGGAACACCGGGGAGCTGTTTTTT
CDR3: CASSPRGRNTGELFF

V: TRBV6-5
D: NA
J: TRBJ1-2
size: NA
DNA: TGTGCCAGCAGTTACTCGAGTGGGGGCATGGGCTATGGCTACACCTTC
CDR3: CASSYSSGGMGYGYTF

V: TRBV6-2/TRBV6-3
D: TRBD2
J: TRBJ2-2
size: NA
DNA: TGTGCCAGCAGTTCGTTCGGGGGGGTCACCGGGGAGCTGTTTTTT
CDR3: CASSSFGGVTGELFF

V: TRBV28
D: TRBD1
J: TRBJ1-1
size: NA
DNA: TGTGCCAGCAGTTCACCCCGGGGACAGGGAGAGGGGAACACTGAAGCTTTCTTT
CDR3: CASSSPRGQGEGNTEAFF

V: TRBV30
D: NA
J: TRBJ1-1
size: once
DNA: TGTGCCTGGAGGACCTCCGGGACAACCTACACTGAAGCTTTCTTT
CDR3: CAWRTSGTTYTEAFF

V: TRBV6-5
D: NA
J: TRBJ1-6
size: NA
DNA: TGTGCCAGCAGTTATAGAGTGAATGATTCACCCCTCCACTTT
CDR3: CASSYRVNDSPLHF

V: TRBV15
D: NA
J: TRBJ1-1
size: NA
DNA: TGTGCCACCAGCAGAGATTGGGGGGACACTGAAGCTTTCTTT
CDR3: CATSRDWGDTEAFF